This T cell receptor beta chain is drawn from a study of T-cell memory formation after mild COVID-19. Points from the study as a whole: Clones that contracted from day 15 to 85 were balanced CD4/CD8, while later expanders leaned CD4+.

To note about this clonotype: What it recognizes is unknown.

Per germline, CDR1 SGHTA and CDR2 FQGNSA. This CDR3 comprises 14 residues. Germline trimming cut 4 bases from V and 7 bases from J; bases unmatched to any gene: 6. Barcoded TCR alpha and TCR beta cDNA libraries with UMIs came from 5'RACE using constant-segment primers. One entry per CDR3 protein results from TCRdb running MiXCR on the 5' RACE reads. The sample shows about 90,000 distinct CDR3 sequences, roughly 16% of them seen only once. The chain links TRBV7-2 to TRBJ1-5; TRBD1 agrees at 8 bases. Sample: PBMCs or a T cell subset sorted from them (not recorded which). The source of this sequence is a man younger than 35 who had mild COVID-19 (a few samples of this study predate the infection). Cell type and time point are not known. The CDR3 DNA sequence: TGTGCCAGCAGCTCCGGGACAGGCTTACAGCCCCAGCATTTT. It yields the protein CASSSGTGLQPQHF.